The 10 T cell receptor beta chains reported below all come from one sample, sequenced in a study of T cell changes during pregnancy in multiple sclerosis. TCRdb's table, derived via immunoSEQ multiplex PCR, lists solely in-frame clones and lacks some. This sample carries under 70,000 clones, around 91% of them seen once, and the ten largest clones take 5.5% to 7%. The sample here was peripheral blood, taken in the third trimester of pregnancy. The receptors were sampled from a female donor in good health, enrolled as a control in a pregnancy study.

The genes are TRBV5-4 and TRBJ2-7; D not resolved. Between the trimmed V and J ends, which lost 4 bases and 2 bases, there was a span of 13 bases. Germline V lookup: CDR1 SGHNT, CDR2 YYREEE (reference sequence). CDR3 length: 14 residues. Here the CDR3 DNA reads TGTGCCAGCAGCCCCACCGGGTTCGCCTACGAGCAGTACTTC. Encoded protein: CASSPTGFAYEQYF.

This chain connects TRBV29-1 to TRBJ1-5; weak D call: TRBD1 (5 bases). The CDR3 has 13 amino acids. V shed 4 bases and J shed 1 base, with 8 bases lying between them. Germline-derived CDR1 and CDR2 are SQVTM and ANQGSEA. The DNA of the CDR3 is TGCAGCGTTGCAAGGGGAAGCAATCAGCCCCAGCATTTT. It yields the protein CSVARGSNQPQHF.

The CDR3 protein is CASSRTSGGETQYF. CDR3 coding DNA: TGTGCCAGCTCACGTACTAGCGGGGGTGAGACCCAGTACTTC. The V and J genes are TRBV18 and TRBJ2-5, with 11 positions matching TRBD2. J lost 5 bases, V lost 4 bases, and 3 bases had no gene match. The length of the CDR3 is 14 residues. CDR1 and CDR2 (germline): KGHSH, LQKENI.

This clone was counted once. The gene calls are TRBV6-1 and TRBJ1-5; tentatively, D is TRBD1 (5 bases). The germline V gene encodes CDR1 MNHNS and CDR2 SASEGT. The V end lost 1 base, the J end lost 3 bases, and 10 bases lay between the germline ends. This CDR3 is built from 15 residues. CDR3 sequence: CASSEGRGPNQPQHF. In DNA, the CDR3 is TGTGCCAGCAGTGAAGGGAGGGGACCCAATCAGCCCCAGCATTTT.

The rearrangement joins TRBV29-1 to TRBJ2-6, with a possible D match to TRBD1 (6 bases). This CDR3 region has 14 residues. The V and J ends lost 5 bases and 4 bases respectively, with 12 bases between them. Germline-derived CDR1 and CDR2 are SQVTM and ANQGSEA. CDR3 in DNA: TGCAGCGTTTATCAGGGGACCGGGGCCAACGTCCTGACTTTC. Its translation is CSVYQGTGANVLTF.

This sequence joins TRBV9 and TRBJ2-7, with 11 bases matching TRBD1. The germline CDR1 and CDR2 sequences are SGDLS and YYNGEE. The CDR3 totals 15 residues. V dropped 0 bases and J dropped 2; count of bases not matched to a gene: 1. The CDR3 reads CASSVGTGGPYEQYF. Here the CDR3 DNA reads TGTGCCAGCAGCGTAGGGACAGGGGGCCCCTACGAGCAGTACTTC.

V usage is TRBV27 and J usage is TRBJ1-1; D might be TRBD1 (6 bases). This CDR3 is built from 12 residues. With 5 bases removed from V and 5 bases from J, the gap between germline ends came to 9 bases. The germline V gene encodes CDR1 MNHEY and CDR2 SMNVEV (reference sequence). CDR3: CASSTGWTEAFF. The CDR3 region has the DNA TGTGCCAGCAGTACAGGGTGGACTGAAGCTTTCTTT.

The V and J genes are TRBV11-3 and TRBJ2-1, with a weak D call TRBD2 (7 bases). V was clipped by 0 bases and J by 1 base, with 13 bases between them. The germline CDR1 and CDR2 sequences are SGHNT and YENEEA. The CDR3 has 17 amino acids. The CDR3 reads CASSLDLGGRSYNEQFF. DNA of the CDR3: TGTGCCAGCAGCTTAGATCTCGGGGGGCGGTCCTACAATGAGCAGTTCTTC.

The chain couples TRBV13 to TRBJ1-2, with TRBD1 matching over 11 bases. The germline V gene encodes CDR1 PRHDT and CDR2 FYEKMQ (reference sequence). The junction had 10 bases not matched to a gene; V was cut back by 2 bases and J by 14 bases. This CDR3 contains 14 residues. The CDR3 loop reads CASSLMGQGGVETF. For the CDR3, the DNA is TGTGCCAGCAGCTTAATGGGACAGGGGGGGGTTGAAACCTTC.

This clone has a handful of counts. This chain links TRBV10-3 with TRBJ1-2, with 10 bases identical to TRBD1. The CDR3 sequence is 16 residues long. Germline loops: CDR1 ENHRY, CDR2 SYGVKD. The V gene end was trimmed by 2 bases and the J gene end by 2 bases; junction bases not matched to a gene: 5. The CDR3 coding sequence is TGTGCCATCAGTGAGAGGGGACAGGGGCGAAACTATGGCTACACCTTC. Its translation is CAISERGQGRNYGYTF.